The clone carrying this TCR beta chain showed up many times. Its antigen is currently unknown. Attachment of unique molecular identifiers to individual cDNA molecules was performed. One entry per CDR3 protein results from TCRdb running MiXCR on the 5' RACE reads. The repertoire holds about 27,000 distinct CDR3 sequences, with 5% to 6.5% as singletons. The sample comes from a study of early T cells in non-severe SARS-CoV-2 infection. In the study overall: The study sequenced bulk RNA from unsorted whole blood, with chains unpaired. The study, taken as a whole, reports: Private and CD4 specificities were missed by VDJdb matching, which favored anti-spike CD8 responses.

The CDR3 covers 15 residues. Germline assignment: CDR1 LNHDA and CDR2 SQIVND (reference sequence). Deletions cut 7 bases from V and 9 bases from J, with 21 bases between. The receptor was derived from an adult who was a healthcare worker with PCR-confirmed SARS-CoV-2 infection or an uninfected control (not recorded which). The V and J genes are TRBV19 and TRBJ2-2; D may be TRBD2 (6 bases). Specimen: whole blood. CDR3 DNA sequence: TGTGCCAGTACCAAGGCGGGACCAGCCGGGCGGGAGCTGTTTTTT. It yields the protein CASTKAGPAGRELFF.